A single sample is the source of the 28 T cell receptor beta chains below, sequenced in a study of OX40 agonist ivuxolimab in advanced cancers. Measured with immunoSEQ multiplex PCR; TCRdb has only the in-frame clones, and not every one. The repertoire has just over 95,000 clones, over 75% of them found once; the top ten carry around 4%. This specimen was CD4+ or CD8+ T cells sorted from blood, taken in a trial of the OX40 agonist ivuxolimab. All receptors derive from an adult with an advanced solid tumor such as melanoma, head and neck, liver or kidney cancer.

The rearrangement joins TRBV9 to TRBJ2-1, with TRBD2 matching 8 bases. V shed 4 bases, J shed 5 bases, and the junction held 11 bases outside the gene matches. The CDR3 covers 16 residues. Germline V gene data show CDR1 as SGDLS and CDR2 as YYNGEE. DNA of the CDR3: TGTGCCAGCAGCACGCAAAAAGCGGGAGTTCACAATGAGCAGTTCTTC. It codes for CASSTQKAGVHNEQFF.

V is TRBV10-1 and J is TRBJ2-1, with unresolved D. There are 17 residues in the CDR3. Germline CDR1 reads WNHNN; CDR2 reads SYGVQD (reference sequence). V lost 0 bases and J 5 bases, leaving 17 bases between the germline ends. As DNA, the CDR3 is TGCGCCAGCAGTGAGTCGAAGTTGATGGATGGGAACAATGAGCAGTTCTTC. This gives the protein CASSESKLMDGNNEQFF.

This rearrangement joins TRBV28 to TRBJ1-3; TRBD1 matches at 7 bases. V was pared by 5 bases and J by 0 bases, with 7 bases of the junction left unmatched. Germline V gene lookup returns CDR1 MDHEN and CDR2 SYDVKM. The CDR3 loop spans 16 amino acids. The CDR3 sequence: CASSRQGEYSGNTIYF. The CDR3 DNA follows: TGTGCCAGCAGTCGACAGGGTGAATACTCTGGAAACACCATATATTTT.

This clone was detected a few times. This chain links TRBV2 with TRBJ1-2; 7 bases match TRBD1. There are 14 residues in the CDR3. The V and J ends lost 0 bases and 8 bases, in that order; junction bases with no gene match: 6. CDR1 and CDR2 from the germline V gene are SNHLY and FYNNEI. This CDR3 is CASSEAGTVSGYTF. In nucleotides, the CDR3 is TGTGCCAGCAGTGAAGCAGGGACAGTTTCGGGCTACACCTTC.

The chain combines TRBV10-3 with TRBJ2-2; 9 nucleotides agree with TRBD1. Germline lookup yields CDR1 ENHRY and CDR2 SYGVKD. The trim removed 10 bases at V and 3 bases at J, leaving 6 bases unmatched. The CDR3 totals 14 residues. CDR3 coding DNA: TGTGCCAGCCTGGGACAGGGATACACCGGGGAGCTGTTTTTT. Translating it yields CASLGQGYTGELFF.

The CDR3 loop is CASSSSPGAGFEQYF. The CDR3 coding sequence is TGTGCCAGCAGCTCCTCCCCCGGGGCGGGGTTCGAGCAGTACTTC. The chain links TRBV7-9 to TRBJ2-5; D might be TRBD2 (6 bases). The DNA end is more similar to TRBJ2-7, so the J call may be wrong. Germline CDR1 and CDR2: SEHNR and FQNEAQ (reference sequence). The CDR3 totals 15 residues.

The rearrangement uses TRBV28 and TRBJ2-7, with D unclear. Trimming took 5 bases from V and 0 from J, leaving 8 bases between them. This CDR3 has 13 residues. The germline V gene encodes CDR1 MDHEN and CDR2 SYDVKM. In DNA form, the CDR3 reads TGTGCCAGCAGTGCACCGAGCTCCTACGAGCAGTACTTC. Protein product: CASSAPSSYEQYF.

The V and J genes are TRBV7-8 and TRBJ2-7; 14 bases are a match to TRBD2. The V and J ends lost 4 bases and 8 bases, in that order; junction bases with no gene match: 10. The germline CDR1 and CDR2 sequences are SGHVS and FQNEAQ. This CDR3 spans 16 amino acids. The CDR3 DNA follows: TGTGCCAGCAGCTCCGGACTAGCGGGAGGCCCTAGGAAGCAGTACTTC. The encoded protein is CASSSGLAGGPRKQYF.

The chain recombines TRBV5-1 with TRBJ2-5; 7 nucleotides agree with TRBD2. The J call is in doubt because the DNA end fits TRBJ2-7 better. The CDR3 is 14 residues long. CDR1 is SGHRS, CDR2 YFSETQ, per germline. The CDR3 DNA sequence: TGCGCCAGCAGCGCCGGGAGGACCGACTACGAGCAGTACTTC. Its protein product is CASSAGRTDYEQYF.

The gene calls are TRBV2 and TRBJ2-1, with 9 bases lining up with TRBD1. Trimming at V came to 1 base and at J to 8 bases, leaving 12 bases not matched to a gene. The CDR3 runs 17 residues. The germline V gene encodes CDR1 SNHLY and CDR2 FYNNEI. CDR3 coding DNA: TGTGCCAGCAGTGAAGATTTTGACAGGGGGGTGGTGGATGAGCAGTTCTTC. This codes for CASSEDFDRGVVDEQFF.

The chain has TRBV7-2 and TRBJ2-1, with 7 positions matching TRBD2. The CDR3 extends over 13 amino acids. The V gene end was trimmed by 4 bases and the J gene end by 4 bases; junction bases not matched to a gene: 1. Germline CDR1 and CDR2: SGHTA and FQGNSA. The chain's CDR3 is CASSSGLYNEQFF. The DNA for the CDR3 is TGTGCCAGCAGCTCGGGACTATACAATGAGCAGTTCTTC.

This clone appeared once. This sequence joins TRBV9 and TRBJ2-1; D remains ambiguous. V was clipped by 6 bases and J by 8 bases, with 15 bases between them. CDR1 is SGDLS, CDR2 YYNGEE, per germline. The CDR3 spans 13 residues. CDR3 DNA sequence: TGTGCCAGCAACATTGGAGACGTCGATGAGCAGTTCTTC. It yields the protein CASNIGDVDEQFF.

Only a few counts were recorded for this clone. The chain joins TRBV18 to TRBJ2-7, with 12 bases matching TRBD1. Germline V gene data show CDR1 as KGHSH and CDR2 as LQKENI. The CDR3 is made up of 13 amino acids. After removal of 4 bases from V and 8 bases from J, the junction contained 3 bases not matched to a gene. The CDR3 DNA sequence: TGTGCCAGCTCACAGGGACAGGGGGCGCAGCAGTACTTC. Translated: CASSQGQGAQQYF. The entire variable domain, with the rest obtained from reference TRBV18 and TRBJ2-7, is as follows: NAGVMQNPRHLVRRRGQEARLRCSPMKGHSHVYWYRQLPEEGLKFMVYLQKENIIDESGMPKERFSAEFPKEGPSILRIQQVVRGDSAAYFCASSQGQGAQQYFGPGTRLTVT.

The chain couples TRBV10-3 to TRBJ1-4, with TRBD1 identical over 7 bases. Germline CDR1 is ENHRY and CDR2 is SYGVKD. This CDR3 region has 16 residues. Trimming cost V 2 bases and J 0 bases; bases outside gene matches: 3. The CDR3 DNA follows: TGTGCCATCAGTGAGGGGACAGTTGCAACTAATGAAAAACTGTTTTTT. Amino acid sequence: CAISEGTVATNEKLFF.

This chain connects TRBV7-8 to TRBJ2-2; D assignment may be TRBD1 or TRBD2 (5 bases each). CDR3 length: 17 amino acids. The germline gives CDR1 SGHVS, CDR2 FQNEAQ. Trimming cost V 2 bases and J 5 bases, with 18 bases left between them. CDR3 protein: CASSLRDGGAGTGELFF. The CDR3 bases are TGTGCCAGCAGCTTAAGGGACGGTGGTGCAGGGACCGGGGAGCTGTTTTTT. Filled out from reference TRBV7-8 and TRBJ2-2, the complete variable domain reads GAGVSQSPRYKVAKRGQDVALRCDPISGHVSLFWYQQALGQGPEFLTYFQNEAQLDKSGLPSDRFFAERPEGSVSTLKIQRTQQEDSAVYLCASSLRDGGAGTGELFFGEGSRLTVL.

The J gene is TRBJ1-2, the V gene TRBV28, with a tentative D call TRBD1 (6 bases). The V gene's germline CDR1 is MDHEN and CDR2 SYDVKM. This CDR3 comprises 14 residues. Trimming shortened V by 5 bases and J by 8 bases, and 18 bases separated the two germline ends. The CDR3 bases are TGTGCCAGCAGTCCTCTAGGAGGGGGGGAGGGCTACACCTTC. Translating it yields CASSPLGGGEGYTF.

This clone occurred once. The chain has TRBV14 and TRBJ2-1; possibly TRBD1 for D (6 bases). CDR3 size: 13 residues. V gave up 3 bases and J gave up 10 bases, with 13 bases separating them. The germline V gene has CDR1 SGHDN and CDR2 FVKESK. For the CDR3, the DNA is TGTGCCAGCAGCCAGTGGTCAGGGGAGGAGCAGTTCTTC. It is translated as CASSQWSGEEQFF.

This sequence joins TRBV19 and TRBJ2-7; 13 bases align to TRBD2. CDR1 and CDR2 (germline): LNHDA, SQIVND (reference sequence). This CDR3 has 17 amino acids. V shed 3 bases and J 6 bases; nucleotides not matched to a gene: 11. The CDR3 here is CASSIPVTSGRSVEQYF. CDR3 nucleotides: TGTGCCAGTAGTATTCCCGTGACTAGCGGGAGGTCGGTCGAGCAGTACTTC.

J is TRBJ2-5 and V is TRBV29-1; a possible D gene is TRBD2 (5 bases). The germline CDR1 and CDR2 sequences are SQVTM and ANQGSEA. V gave up 4 bases and J gave up 4 bases, with 16 bases separating them. The CDR3 is 14 amino acids. For the CDR3, the DNA is TGCAGCGTTGTAAAGACGGGATTGGGAGAGACCCAGTACTTC. Its translation: CSVVKTGLGETQYF.

This rearrangement joins TRBV7-2 to TRBJ1-5; TRBD1 might be the D (6 bases). The germline CDR1 and CDR2 sequences are SGHTA and FQGNSA. Trimming left V 1 base short and J 0 bases short, with 10 bases between. The CDR3 is made up of 16 amino acids. Here the CDR3 reads CASSLDAGDSNQPQHF. DNA for the CDR3: TGTGCCAGCAGCTTAGACGCAGGGGATAGCAATCAGCCCCAGCATTTT.

V usage is TRBV2 and J usage is TRBJ2-1; 12 nucleotides align to TRBD1. The CDR3 contains 15 residues. Germline V lookup: CDR1 SNHLY, CDR2 FYNNEI. The V gene end was trimmed by 6 bases and the J gene end by 9 bases; junction bases not matched to a gene: 9. The CDR3, as DNA: TGTGCCAGCAGGAGGCCCGGGACAGGGGGCCGTGAGCAGTTCTTC. This gives the protein CASRRPGTGGREQFF.

The chain employs TRBV5-8 and TRBJ2-7; the D gene is possibly TRBD1 (6 bases). CDR1 SGHTS and CDR2 YDEGEE come from the germline V gene. Between the trimmed V and J ends, which lost 2 bases and 2 bases, there was a span of 11 bases. The CDR3 sequence is 14 residues long. The DNA of the CDR3 is TGTGCCAGCAGCTTACAGGGAATTACCTACGAGCAGTACTTC. As protein: CASSLQGITYEQYF.

This clone turned up a few times. The chain employs TRBV5-4 and TRBJ1-2; 8 bases match TRBD1. The CDR3 has 15 residues. In germline, CDR1 is SGHNT, CDR2 YYREEE (reference sequence). With V trimmed by 4 bases and J by 8 bases, 13 bases remained unmatched. The CDR3 protein is CASSPTAGGAHGYTF. CDR3 in DNA: TGTGCCAGCAGCCCTACGGCAGGGGGCGCGCACGGCTACACCTTC.

The chain recombines TRBV21-1 with TRBJ2-1; the D call of TRBD2 is as the table states it, not checked on the DNA. TRBV21-1 has pseudogene status. The CDR3 loop spans 14 amino acids. The chain's CDR3 is CASSKRASYNEQFF. The DNA for the CDR3 is TGTGCCAGCAGCAAGCGAGCATCCTACAATGAGCAGTTCTTC.

The gene calls are TRBV6-6 and TRBJ2-3; D might be TRBD1 (7 bases). CDR3 length equals 14 residues. Germline V gene data show CDR1 as MNHNY and CDR2 as SVGAGI (reference sequence). V lost 7 bases to trimming and J lost 1 base, with 12 bases between them. CDR3 protein: CASKGGQRTDTQYF. The CDR3 DNA sequence: TGTGCCAGCAAGGGGGGACAGCGCACAGATACGCAGTATTTT.

This rearrangement joins TRBV14 to TRBJ2-5; tentatively, D is TRBD2 (6 bases). CDR1 is SGHDN, CDR2 FVKESK, per germline. V lost 4 bases and J 2 bases, leaving 17 bases between the germline ends. The CDR3 has 16 residues. CDR3 amino acids: CASSPMAGGGQETQYF. The CDR3 DNA reads as TGTGCCAGCAGCCCAATGGCCGGGGGTGGACAAGAGACCCAGTACTTC.

This chain links TRBV4-3 with TRBJ2-1; D not resolved. Germline CDR1 reads LGHNA; CDR2 reads YSLEER. The germline V and J ends were trimmed by 0 bases and 4 bases, with 10 bases remaining between them. The CDR3 totals 15 residues. The CDR3 reads CASSQDLAGYNEQFF. The CDR3 DNA is TGCGCCAGCAGCCAAGATTTGGCAGGTTACAATGAGCAGTTCTTC.

The rearrangement uses TRBV7-6 and TRBJ1-5; tentatively, D is TRBD1 (5 bases). In germline, CDR1 is SGHVS, CDR2 FNYEAQ. Trimming left V 1 base short and J 5 bases short, with 18 bases between. This CDR3 spans 17 amino acids. The CDR3 DNA reads as TGTGCCAGCAGCTTAGGTACCAGGGCATTAGCGGATCAGCCCCAGCATTTT. This encodes CASSLGTRALADQPQHF.